Following are 20 T cell receptor beta chains from one sample sequenced in a study of T cells in Graves' hyperthyroidism and ophthalmopathy. RNA transcripts served as the template for amplifying TCR beta CDR3 regions. In the first-round RT-PCR of the TCR CDR3, the HTBI primer set was used. Using its own MiXCR run on the multiplex PCR reads, TCRdb lists one record per CDR3 protein. The repertoire includes 540,000 or so distinct CDR3 sequences, just over 45% of them detected once, and over 15% sits in the top ten. What was sequenced was peripheral blood or thyroid tissue (not recorded which). Receptors were obtained from an adult woman with Graves' disease, either hyperthyroidism or ophthalmopathy (not recorded which).

The J gene is TRBJ1-1, the V gene TRBV28; D is uncertain. Trimming left V 8 bases short and J 5 bases short, with 18 bases between. This CDR3 spans 14 amino acids. CDR1 MDHEN and CDR2 SYDVKM come from the germline V gene. CDR3 nucleotide sequence: TGTGCCAGCCGGGCCGAACTACCTACGACTGAAGCTTTCTTT. It is translated as CASRAELPTTEAFF.

This clonotype is a singleton in its sample. This chain joins TRBV28 and TRBJ1-3; 9 bases match TRBD1. The germline CDR1 and CDR2 sequences are MDHEN and SYDVKM. V shed 4 bases and J 4 bases; nucleotides not matched to a gene: 8. The CDR3 extends over 16 amino acids. The CDR3 DNA follows: TGTGCCAGCAGTTCAGACACAGGGGGCGAAGGAAACACCATATATTTT. It encodes CASSSDTGGEGNTIYF.

The chain links TRBV29-1 to TRBJ2-2, with D possibly matching TRBD1 (5 bases). Between the trimmed V and J ends, which lost 8 bases and 5 bases, there was a span of 15 bases. The CDR3 extends over 13 amino acids. Per germline, CDR1 SQVTM and CDR2 ANQGSEA. CDR3 sequence (DNA): TGCAGCAAGAAAGCTTCAGGGACCGGGGAGCTGTTTTTT. This translates into CSKKASGTGELFF.

The V gene is TRBV2, the J gene TRBJ1-1, with unresolved D. The CDR3 extends over 10 amino acids. Trimming cost V 11 bases and J 0 bases, with 4 bases left between them. Germline loops: CDR1 SNHLY, CDR2 FYNNEI. The CDR3 is CAWVNTEAFF. The CDR3 DNA sequence: TGTGCCTGGGTGAACACTGAAGCTTTCTTT.

The chain has TRBV10-3 and TRBJ1-6, with TRBD1 as a possible D gene (6 bases). Between the trimmed V and J ends, which lost 7 bases and 10 bases, there was a span of 17 bases. This CDR3 spans 14 amino acids. The germline CDR1 and CDR2 sequences are ENHRY and SYGVKD. The chain's CDR3 is CAIKSPGARSPLHF. The CDR3 DNA is TGTGCCATCAAATCCCCAGGGGCTCGATCACCCCTCCACTTT.

This chain links TRBV3-1 with TRBJ2-7; TRBD2 is a possible D gene (6 bases). CDR3 size: 13 residues. From germline, CDR1 is LGHDT and CDR2 YNNKEL (reference sequence). The V end lost 2 bases, the J end lost 7 bases, and 12 bases lay between the germline ends. DNA of the CDR3: TGTGCCAGCAGCCAATACGGGAGTGAAGAGCAGTACTTC. This translates into CASSQYGSEEQYF.

V usage is TRBV6-5 and J usage is TRBJ1-5; tentative D call: TRBD1 (5 bases). V lost 7 bases and J 14 bases, leaving 21 bases between the germline ends. The germline V gene has CDR1 MNHEY and CDR2 SVGAGI. There are 13 residues in the CDR3. The CDR3 coding sequence is TGTGCCAGCATTAGGGGACTAGCGGGCGTCGAGCATTTT. Translated, it gives CASIRGLAGVEHF.

This clonotype occurred many times. The chain links TRBV5-1 to TRBJ2-2, with D unclear. Germline V gene lookup returns CDR1 SGHRS and CDR2 YFSETQ. The CDR3 runs to 13 residues. Trimming left V 4 bases short and J 11 bases short, with 15 bases between. For the CDR3, the DNA is TGCGCCAGCAGCCCCGGCCCGACACCTGAGCTGTTTTTT. This gives the protein CASSPGPTPELFF.

Comment on this clonotype: A read error is possible here, since a much larger clone lies one base away. The chain has TRBV3-1 and TRBJ1-2; the D gene is possibly TRBD1 (5 bases). Between the trimmed V and J ends, which lost 4 bases and 6 bases, there was a span of 15 bases. Germline CDR1 and CDR2: LGHDT and YNNKEL (reference sequence). The CDR3 loop spans 14 amino acids. The DNA of the CDR3 is TGTGCCAGCAGCCTTGGCGCAGGGAGGCATGGCTACACCTTC. Translated: CASSLGAGRHGYTF.

Regarding this clonotype: With a much larger clone just one base away, this may be a read error. V and J are TRBV4-1 and TRBJ2-7; the match to TRBD2 covers 10 bases. V lost 0 bases, J lost 7 bases, and 9 bases stayed unmatched. The germline V gene encodes CDR1 MGHRA and CDR2 YSYEKL. This CDR3 is built from 16 residues. The CDR3 DNA sequence: TGCGCCAGCAGCCAAGAACGTTCTAGCGGGGGTGAAGAGCAGTACTTC. This sequence encodes CASSQERSSGGEEQYF.

The chain combines TRBV10-3 with TRBJ2-5; 7 bases are a match to TRBD2. This CDR3 has 19 amino acids. Germline CDR1 ENHRY, CDR2 SYGVKD. V shed 0 bases and J 4 bases; nucleotides not matched to a gene: 17. This chain's CDR3 is CAISESYRASGLLVETQYF. The DNA of the CDR3 is TGTGCCATCAGTGAGTCGTATCGGGCTAGCGGCCTTCTCGTAGAGACCCAGTACTTC.

This clonotype was seen a handful of times. The V gene is TRBV7-9, the J gene TRBJ2-5; possible D gene TRBD1, 5 bases. Germline V gene data show CDR1 as SEHNR and CDR2 as FQNEAQ (reference sequence). The CDR3 spans 13 residues. Trimming took off 6 bases at V and 9 bases at J, with 17 bases between the two ends. The CDR3 is CASSQDTNQPQYF. In DNA, the CDR3 is TGTGCCAGCAGTCAGGACACAAACCAGCCCCAGTACTTC.

The V gene is TRBV5-1, the J gene TRBJ1-1; D gene unclear. Germline CDR1 and CDR2: SGHRS and YFSETQ. V lost 0 bases and J 1 base, leaving 10 bases between the germline ends. The CDR3 is 15 amino acids. CDR3 in amino acids: CASSLGQYRNTEAFF. The CDR3 DNA is TGCGCCAGCAGCTTGGGTCAGTACCGGAACACTGAAGCTTTCTTT.

This clonotype was seen once. The chain joins TRBV4-1 to TRBJ2-7; D gene ambiguous. V lost 4 bases to trimming and J lost 3 bases, with 10 bases between them. The germline CDR1 and CDR2 sequences are MGHRA and YSYEKL. There are 13 residues in the CDR3. The CDR3 bases are TGCGCCAGCAGCCGTGTGCCGGGCTACGAGCAGTACTTC. Protein: CASSRVPGYEQYF.

This clonotype appeared a few times. J is TRBJ1-1 and V is TRBV13, with 7 bases that match TRBD1. This CDR3 is 15 amino acids long. V was pared by 5 bases and J by 0 bases, with 6 bases of the junction left unmatched. Germline V gives CDR1 PRHDT, CDR2 FYEKMQ (reference sequence). The CDR3 region is CASSTLGQVNTEAFF. The CDR3 bases are TGTGCCAGCAGCACCCTAGGACAGGTGAACACTGAAGCTTTCTTT.

This clonotype showed up many times. The CDR3 DNA reads as TGTGCCAGCAGCTTGGGGGGGCCTGGGGCCAACGTCCTGACTTTC. Residues: CASSLGGPGANVLTF. V is TRBV5-8 and J is TRBJ2-6, with D possibly being TRBD1 (6 bases). Germline V gene data show CDR1 as SGHTS and CDR2 as YDEGEE. The CDR3 runs to 15 residues. Trimming cost V 0 bases and J 2 bases, with 6 bases left between them.

The J gene is TRBJ1-2, the V gene TRBV6-6; no clear D gene. The V end lost 5 bases, the J end lost 7 bases, and 8 bases lay between the germline ends. The germline V gene has CDR1 MNHNY and CDR2 SVGAGI (reference sequence). CDR3 length: 11 amino acids. CDR3 sequence reads: CASSPESGYTF. In DNA, the CDR3 is TGTGCCAGCAGTCCCGAGAGTGGCTACACCTTC.

This clonotype was seen a few times. The J gene is TRBJ1-6, the V gene TRBV7-9, with D maybe TRBD1 (6 bases). This CDR3 region has 15 residues. The germline V gene encodes CDR1 SEHNR and CDR2 FQNEAQ (reference sequence). The ends were cut back, 4 bases at V and 2 bases at J, with 9 bases in the middle. The CDR3 sequence: CASSYGGAYNSPLHF. The CDR3 nucleotides read TGTGCCAGCAGCTACGGGGGCGCCTATAATTCACCCCTCCACTTT.

This clonotype was detected many times. The chain uses TRBV19 and TRBJ2-6; TRBD1 agrees at 8 bases. In germline, CDR1 is LNHDA, CDR2 SQIVND (reference sequence). Germline trimming cut 6 bases from V and 5 bases from J; bases unmatched to any gene: 15. This CDR3 comprises 18 residues. The chain's CDR3 is CASRSLQGGLTRANVLTF. CDR3 in DNA: TGTGCCAGTAGAAGCTTACAGGGGGGCCTAACTAGGGCCAACGTCCTGACTTTC.

This clonotype was seen ten or more times. The genes are TRBV4-2 and TRBJ2-6; D not certain. This CDR3 has 17 residues. Germline CDR1 is LGHNA and CDR2 is YNFKEQ. The ends were cut back, 3 bases at V and 1 base at J, with 13 bases in the middle. The CDR3 DNA reads as TGTGCCAGCAGCCACCCCCCACAGCGTTCTGGGGCCAACGTCCTGACTTTC. It is translated as CASSHPPQRSGANVLTF.